This TCR beta chain emerged from a study of shared clonotypes between healthy human individuals. The V gene's germline CDR1 is SGHAT and CDR2 FQNNGV. Trimming pared 0 bases from V and 11 bases from J, leaving 17 bases between. The CDR3 has 14 amino acids. Each PCR replicate run on unsorted PBMC took in 300 ng DNA, 25,000 to 30,000 T cell genomes. Scientists sequenced DNA from unsorted PBMC on ten immunoSEQ deep assay plates. Sequencing used immunoSEQ multiplex PCR; TCRdb keeps in-frame clones, though not all of them. Of approximately 510,000 clones listed, approximately 85% are singletons. The receptor was isolated from a woman aged 40 to 50 in good health. Some clones in this sample may be carry-over from other donors' samples. The sequencing input was PBMCs. The chain recombines TRBV11-2 with TRBJ2-7; the D gene could be TRBD1 or TRBD2 (6 bases each). In nucleotides, the CDR3 is TGTGCCAGCAGCTTAGACACCCGGACGGGGGACAAGTACTTC. Encoded protein: CASSLDTRTGDKYF.